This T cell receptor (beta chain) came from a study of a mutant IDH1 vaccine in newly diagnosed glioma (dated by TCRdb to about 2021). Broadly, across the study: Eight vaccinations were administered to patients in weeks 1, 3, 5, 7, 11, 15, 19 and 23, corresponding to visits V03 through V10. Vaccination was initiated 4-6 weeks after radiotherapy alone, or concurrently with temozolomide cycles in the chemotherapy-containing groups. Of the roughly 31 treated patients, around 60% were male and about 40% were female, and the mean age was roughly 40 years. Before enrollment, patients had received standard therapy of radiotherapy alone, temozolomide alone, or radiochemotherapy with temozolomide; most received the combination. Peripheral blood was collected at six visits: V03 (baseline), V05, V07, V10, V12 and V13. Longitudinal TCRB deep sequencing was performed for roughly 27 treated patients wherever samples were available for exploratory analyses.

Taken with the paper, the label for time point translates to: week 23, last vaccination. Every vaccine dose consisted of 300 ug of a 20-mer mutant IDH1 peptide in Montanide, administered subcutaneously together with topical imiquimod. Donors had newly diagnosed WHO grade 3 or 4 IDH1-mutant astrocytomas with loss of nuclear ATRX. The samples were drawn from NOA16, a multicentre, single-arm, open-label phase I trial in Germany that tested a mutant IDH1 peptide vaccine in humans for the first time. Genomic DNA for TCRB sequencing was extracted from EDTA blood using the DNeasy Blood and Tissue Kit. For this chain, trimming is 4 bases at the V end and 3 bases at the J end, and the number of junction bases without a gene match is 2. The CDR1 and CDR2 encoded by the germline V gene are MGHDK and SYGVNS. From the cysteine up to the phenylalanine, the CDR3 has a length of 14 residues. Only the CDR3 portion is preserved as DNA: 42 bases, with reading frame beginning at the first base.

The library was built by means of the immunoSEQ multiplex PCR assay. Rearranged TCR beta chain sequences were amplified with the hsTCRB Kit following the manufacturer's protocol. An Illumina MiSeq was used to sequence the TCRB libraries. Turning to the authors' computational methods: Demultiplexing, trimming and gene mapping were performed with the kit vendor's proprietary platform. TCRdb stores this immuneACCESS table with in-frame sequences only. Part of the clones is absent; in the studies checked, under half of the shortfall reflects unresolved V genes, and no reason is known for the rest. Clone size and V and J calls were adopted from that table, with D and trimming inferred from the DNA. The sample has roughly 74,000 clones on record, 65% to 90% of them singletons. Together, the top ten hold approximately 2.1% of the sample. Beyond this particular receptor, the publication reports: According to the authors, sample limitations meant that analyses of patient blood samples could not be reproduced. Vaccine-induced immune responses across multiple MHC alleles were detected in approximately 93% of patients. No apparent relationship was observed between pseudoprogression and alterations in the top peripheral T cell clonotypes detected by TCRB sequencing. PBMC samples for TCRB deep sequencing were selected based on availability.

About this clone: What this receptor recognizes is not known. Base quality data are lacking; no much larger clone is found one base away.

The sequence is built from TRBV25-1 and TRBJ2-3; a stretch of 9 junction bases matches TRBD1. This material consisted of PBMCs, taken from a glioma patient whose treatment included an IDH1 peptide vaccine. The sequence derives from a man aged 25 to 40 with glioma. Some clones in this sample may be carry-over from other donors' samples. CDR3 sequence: CASSADRGTDTQYF. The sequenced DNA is TGTGCCAGCAGTGCGGACAGGGGAACAGATACGCAGTATTTT.